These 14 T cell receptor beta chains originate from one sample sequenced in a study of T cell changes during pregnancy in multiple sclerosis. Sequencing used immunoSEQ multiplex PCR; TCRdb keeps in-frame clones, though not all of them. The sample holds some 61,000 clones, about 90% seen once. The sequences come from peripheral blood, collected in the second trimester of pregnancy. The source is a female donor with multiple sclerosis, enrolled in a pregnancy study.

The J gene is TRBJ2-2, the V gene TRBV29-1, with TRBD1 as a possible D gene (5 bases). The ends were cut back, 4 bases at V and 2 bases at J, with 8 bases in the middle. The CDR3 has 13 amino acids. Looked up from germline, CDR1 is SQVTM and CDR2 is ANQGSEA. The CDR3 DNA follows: TGCAGCGTTGGGACACCAAACACCGGGGAGCTGTTTTTT. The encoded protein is CSVGTPNTGELFF.

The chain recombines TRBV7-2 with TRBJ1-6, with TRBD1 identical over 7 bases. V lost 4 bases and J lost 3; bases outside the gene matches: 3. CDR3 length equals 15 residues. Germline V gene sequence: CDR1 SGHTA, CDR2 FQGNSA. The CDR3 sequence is CASSSGDSYNSPLHF. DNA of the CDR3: TGTGCCAGCAGCTCTGGGGACAGCTATAATTCACCCCTCCACTTT.

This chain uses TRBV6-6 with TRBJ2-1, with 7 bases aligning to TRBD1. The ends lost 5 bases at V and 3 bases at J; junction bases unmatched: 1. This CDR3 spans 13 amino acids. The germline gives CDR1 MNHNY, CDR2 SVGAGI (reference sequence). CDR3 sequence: CASSRQGYNEQFF. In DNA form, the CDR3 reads TGTGCCAGCAGTAGACAGGGCTACAATGAGCAGTTCTTC.

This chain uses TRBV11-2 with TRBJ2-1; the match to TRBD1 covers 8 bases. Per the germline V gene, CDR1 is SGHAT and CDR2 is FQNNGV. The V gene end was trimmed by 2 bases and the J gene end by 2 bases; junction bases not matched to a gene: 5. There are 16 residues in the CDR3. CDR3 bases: TGTGCCAGCAGCTTAAGACAGGGGAGCCCCTACAATGAGCAGTTCTTC. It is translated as CASSLRQGSPYNEQFF. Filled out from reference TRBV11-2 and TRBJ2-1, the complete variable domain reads EAGVAQSPRYKIIEKRQSVAFWCNPISGHATLYWYQQILGQGPKLLIQFQNNGVVDDSQLPKDRFSAERLKGVDSTLKIQPAKLEDSAVYLCASSLRQGSPYNEQFFGPGTRLTVL.

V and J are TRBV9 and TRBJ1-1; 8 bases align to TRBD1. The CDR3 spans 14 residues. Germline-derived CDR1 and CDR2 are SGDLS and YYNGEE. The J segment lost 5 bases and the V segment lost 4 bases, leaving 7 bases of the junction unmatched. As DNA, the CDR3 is TGTGCCAGCAGCCCAGGGGGCAGATTGACTGAAGCTTTCTTT. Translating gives CASSPGGRLTEAFF.

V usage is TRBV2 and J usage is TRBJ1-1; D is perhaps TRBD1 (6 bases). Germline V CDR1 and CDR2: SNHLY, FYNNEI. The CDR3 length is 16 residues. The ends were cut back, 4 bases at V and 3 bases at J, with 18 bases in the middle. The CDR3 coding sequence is TGTGCCAGCAGTGTCGAACCAAGGGGGGGGTACACTGAAGCTTTCTTT. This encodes CASSVEPRGGYTEAFF.

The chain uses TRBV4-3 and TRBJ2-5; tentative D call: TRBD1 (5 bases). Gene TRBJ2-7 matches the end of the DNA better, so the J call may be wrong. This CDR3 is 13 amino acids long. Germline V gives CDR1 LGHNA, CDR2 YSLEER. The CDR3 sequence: CASSQSQGYEQYF. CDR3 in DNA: TGCGCCAGCAGCCAGAGCCAGGGTTACGAGCAGTACTTC.

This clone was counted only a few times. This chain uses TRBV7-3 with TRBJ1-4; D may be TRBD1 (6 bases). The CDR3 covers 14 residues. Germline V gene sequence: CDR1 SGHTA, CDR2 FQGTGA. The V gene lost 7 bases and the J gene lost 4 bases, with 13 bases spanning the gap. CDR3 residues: CASTRGGHNEKLFF. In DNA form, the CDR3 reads TGTGCCAGCACCCGAGGGGGACATAATGAAAAACTGTTTTTT.

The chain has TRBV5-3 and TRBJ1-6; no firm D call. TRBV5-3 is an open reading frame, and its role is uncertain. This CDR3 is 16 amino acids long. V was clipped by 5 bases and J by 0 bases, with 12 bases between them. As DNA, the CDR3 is TGTGCCAGAAGACATTGGCGGAGCTCCTATAATTCACCCCTCCACTTT. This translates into CARRHWRSSYNSPLHF.

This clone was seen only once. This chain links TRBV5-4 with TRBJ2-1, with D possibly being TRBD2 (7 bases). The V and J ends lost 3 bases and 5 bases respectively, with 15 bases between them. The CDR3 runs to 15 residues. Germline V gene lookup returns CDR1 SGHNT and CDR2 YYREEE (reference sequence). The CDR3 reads CASSSPGGTHNEQFF. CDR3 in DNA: TGTGCCAGCAGCTCCCCCGGGGGGACACACAATGAGCAGTTCTTC.

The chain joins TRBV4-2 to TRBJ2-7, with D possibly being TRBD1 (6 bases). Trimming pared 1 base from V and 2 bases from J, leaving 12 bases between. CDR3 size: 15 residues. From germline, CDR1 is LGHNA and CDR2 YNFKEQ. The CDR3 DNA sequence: TGTGCCAGCAGCCAAGTGATTGGGACAACCTACGAGCAGTACTTC. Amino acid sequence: CASSQVIGTTYEQYF.

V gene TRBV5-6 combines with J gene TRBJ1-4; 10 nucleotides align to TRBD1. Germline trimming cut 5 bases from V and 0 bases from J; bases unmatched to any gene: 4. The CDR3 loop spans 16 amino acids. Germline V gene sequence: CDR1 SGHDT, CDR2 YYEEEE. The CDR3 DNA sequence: TGTGCCAGCAGTTTCGGACAGGGGGCAACTAATGAAAAACTGTTTTTT. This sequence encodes CASSFGQGATNEKLFF.

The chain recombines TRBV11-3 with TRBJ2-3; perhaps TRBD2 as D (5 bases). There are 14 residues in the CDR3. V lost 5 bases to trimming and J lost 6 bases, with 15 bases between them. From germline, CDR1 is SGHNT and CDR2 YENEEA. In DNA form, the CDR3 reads TGTGCCAGCAGCCTTGGGCCCGGCGGGGATACGCAGTATTTT. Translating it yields CASSLGPGGDTQYF. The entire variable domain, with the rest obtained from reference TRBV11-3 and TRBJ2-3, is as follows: EAGVVQSPRYKIIEKKQPVAFWCNPISGHNTLYWYLQNLGQGPELLIRYENEEAVDDSQLPKDRFSAERLKGVDSTLKIQPAELGDSAVYLCASSLGPGGDTQYFGPGTRLTVL.

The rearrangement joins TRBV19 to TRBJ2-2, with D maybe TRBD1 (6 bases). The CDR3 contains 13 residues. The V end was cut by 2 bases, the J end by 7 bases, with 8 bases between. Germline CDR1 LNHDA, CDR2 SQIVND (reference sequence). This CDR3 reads CASSIRGSGELFF. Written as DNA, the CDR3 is TGTGCCAGTAGTATAAGGGGGAGCGGGGAGCTGTTTTTT.